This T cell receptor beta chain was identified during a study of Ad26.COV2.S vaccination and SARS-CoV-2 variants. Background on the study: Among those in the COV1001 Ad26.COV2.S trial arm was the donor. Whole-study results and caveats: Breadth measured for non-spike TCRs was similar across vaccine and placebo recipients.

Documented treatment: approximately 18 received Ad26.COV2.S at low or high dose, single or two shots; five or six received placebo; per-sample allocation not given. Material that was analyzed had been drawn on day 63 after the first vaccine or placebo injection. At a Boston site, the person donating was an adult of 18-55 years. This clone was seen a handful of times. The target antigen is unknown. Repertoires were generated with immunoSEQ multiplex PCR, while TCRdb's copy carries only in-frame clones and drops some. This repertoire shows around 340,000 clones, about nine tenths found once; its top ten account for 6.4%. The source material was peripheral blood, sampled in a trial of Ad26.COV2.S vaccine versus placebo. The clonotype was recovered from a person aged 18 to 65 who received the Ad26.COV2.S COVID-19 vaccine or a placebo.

The CDR3 sequence: CASSQALLTPGNTIYF. For the CDR3, the DNA is TGTGCCAGCAGCCAAGCCCTACTAACCCCTGGAAACACCATATATTTT. V usage is TRBV14 and J usage is TRBJ1-3; D gene ambiguous. CDR1 is SGHDN and CDR2 is FVKESK in the germline V gene. V was clipped by 1 base and J by 2 bases, with 12 bases between them. The CDR3 is 16 residues long.